This T cell receptor beta chain was recorded in a study of beta chain features in type 1 diabetes. Study-level findings and limits: For TCRB rearrangement, an influence of HLA type remained unresolved here. Shortening that was moderate but significant affected the TCRB CDR3s of Type 1 diabetes patients in all four CD4+ subsets.

Of note for this clone: The antigen remains undetermined.

Every isolated RNA sample was fully reverse transcribed, so sequencing captured expressed TCRB transcripts. The method was immunoSEQ multiplex PCR; TCRdb's version includes in-frame clones alone and lacks a portion of them. The sample contains 45,000 to 60,000 clones, about 60% of which appear only once. This TCR was recovered from a woman in her thirties with type 1 diabetes. Material for sequencing was stem cell memory CD4+ T cells from blood.

The CDR3 coding sequence is TGTGCCAGCAGCTTTATAGGAGACAGGGGCGACGAGCAGTACTTC. It specifies CASSFIGDRGDEQYF. This rearrangement joins TRBV28 to TRBJ2-7; 8 positions match TRBD1. The trim removed 6 bases at V and 5 bases at J, leaving 12 bases unmatched. The CDR3 extends over 15 amino acids. In germline, CDR1 is MDHEN, CDR2 SYDVKM.